This TCR beta chain was captured in a study of shared clonotypes between healthy human individuals. The table came from immunoSEQ multiplex PCR; TCRdb's copy has only in-frame clones and leaves some out. The profile shows more than 2 million clones, around 93% of them singletons. Trimming cost V 4 bases and J 2 bases; bases outside gene matches: 11. The CDR3 has 16 residues. The V gene's germline CDR1 is SQVTM and CDR2 ANQGSEA. Naive CD8 cells were CD45RO-negative, positively selected for CCR7, excluding terminally differentiated effector memory CD45RA+ cells. The specimen sequenced was naive CD8+ T cells from PBMCs. The clonotype comes from a man between 18 and 35 years old in good health. Some clones in this sample may be carry-over from other donors' samples. The chain couples TRBV29-1 to TRBJ2-7, with 10 bases identical to TRBD1. As DNA, the CDR3 is TGCAGCGTTGGGCCGACAGGGGGCCCGAGTGCCTACGAGCAGTACTTC. It translates to CSVGPTGGPSAYEQYF.